This is a list of T cell receptor beta chains from one sample in a study of blood T cell repertoires in COVID-19. Only in-frame clones appear in the TCRdb table, and some are missing; sequencing was by immunoSEQ multiplex PCR. Of 120,000 to 150,000 clones in the sample, about nine tenths were seen once. Source material: peripheral blood. Every receptor here comes from a man aged 45 to 65 with active or convalescent COVID-19. The CDR3 runs from the conserved cysteine through the conserved F or W. Each record gives: V gene, CDR3 protein.

TRBV9 CASSVGPGPRTDTQYF
TRBV2 CASSEAVPPGDTQYF
TRBV7-9 CASSPYSGDVRETQYF
TRBV2 CASSERGMNTEAFF
TRBV7-2 CASSSLGLAGNNEQFF
TRBV28 CASRGQGREKLFF
TRBV28 CASSLSLTSGIHEQYF
TRBV7-8 CASSLAPTRSTDTQYF
TRBV6-5 CASRRDSDQPQHF
TRBV19 CASSPRGLLNTEAFF
TRBV28 CASSLERQGNNSPLHF
TRBV20-1 CSAHQADTQYF
TRBV3-1/TRBV3-2 CASSLLAGGPGANVLTF
TRBV18 CASSPRTGTSGRYEQYF
TRBV4-1 CASSHGTNTDTQYF
TRBV6-5 CASSYSWGTGNEQFF
TRBV18 CASSPGTGSETQYF
TRBV6-4 CASSDSKSSDEQFF
TRBV5-1 CASSFTPPGQGDGNTIYF
TRBV28 CASSSGTSGYEDTQYF
TRBV6-2/TRBV6-3 CASSTLAGVARQQYF
TRBV27 CASTPLAGVNEQFF
TRBV28 CASSLKFPGQGLTGELFF
TRBV4-2 CASSQDFGFNYGYTF
TRBV27 CASSLLGGLRETQYF
TRBV14 CASSQEPLKEQYF
TRBV30 CASDRGGEKLFF
TRBV11-2 CASSLGSKVYEQYF
TRBV3-1/TRBV3-2 CASSQLQGSGELFF
TRBV19 CASSDPDRGYQPQHF
TRBV2 CASSFVQGPTEAFF
TRBV5-6 CASRQTGSYEQYF
TRBV7-9 CASSGDRSSYEQYF
TRBV28 CASSASGTVNYGYTF
TRBV5-8 CASSLTKSSVAKNIQYF
TRBV29-1 CSVEGRGGRDTQYF
TRBV7-8 CASSLFTGGLKQGYTF
TRBV18 CASSPQGRAYEQYF
TRBV7-3 CASSLSKSRNSSYEQYF
TRBV5-5 CASILDSALGAFF
TRBV2 CASSGLDVGTKNIQYF
TRBV5-1 CASSLQGIETQYF
TRBV7-9 CASTMGGADYGYTF
TRBV28 CASTLGGVGNQPQHF
TRBV6-5 CASSLGGSYNEQFF
TRBV5-1 CASSYSRGGPYGYTF
TRBV20-1 CSASSSGSTDTQYF
TRBV11-2 CASSSLAVGSYNEQFF
TRBV14 CASSQVPGGHYGYTF
TRBV7-9 CASSLDRSTTSPEAFF
TRBV30 CAWRGSPKTQYF
TRBV4-1 CASSLEAGAYNEQFF
TRBV7-8 CASSSPGHQISGANVLTF